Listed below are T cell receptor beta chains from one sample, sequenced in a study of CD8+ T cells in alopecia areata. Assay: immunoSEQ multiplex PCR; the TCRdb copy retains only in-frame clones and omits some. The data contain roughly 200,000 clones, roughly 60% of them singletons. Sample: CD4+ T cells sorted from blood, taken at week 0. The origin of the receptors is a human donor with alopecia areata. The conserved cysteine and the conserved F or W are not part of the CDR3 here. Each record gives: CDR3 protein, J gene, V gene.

CDR3aa: ASSDPGYGYT; j_gene: TRBJ1-2; v_gene: TRBV19
CDR3aa: ASSQGTKETQY; j_gene: TRBJ2-5; v_gene: TRBV5-6
CDR3aa: ASSPGWRETQY; j_gene: TRBJ2-5; v_gene: TRBV7-3
CDR3aa: AWRSNRGTEAF; j_gene: TRBJ1-1; v_gene: TRBV30
CDR3aa: SALALGAYEQY; j_gene: TRBJ2-7; v_gene: TRBV29-1
CDR3aa: AWSRYTEAF; j_gene: TRBJ1-1; v_gene: TRBV30
CDR3aa: ASSPTGMGNSPLH; j_gene: TRBJ1-6; v_gene: TRBV9
CDR3aa: AISDGGYQETQY; j_gene: TRBJ2-5; v_gene: TRBV10-3
CDR3aa: SGTGGLGGYT; j_gene: TRBJ1-2; v_gene: TRBV29-1
CDR3aa: ASSLGGRGRYEQY; j_gene: TRBJ2-7; v_gene: TRBV27
CDR3aa: ASSQFRTGHRTSYEQY; j_gene: TRBJ2-7; v_gene: TRBV14
CDR3aa: ASSFGGGATDTQY; j_gene: TRBJ2-3; v_gene: TRBV11-3